This TCR beta chain was recovered during a study of cytomegalovirus exposure and HLA in healthy donors. General study points: TCR beta sequences reportedly predicted most subjects' HLA-A and HLA-B alleles accurately. Earlier results showed most TCR beta V segments being productive about 87% or about 30% of the time.

Primers for the PCR totalled 60 Vbeta and 13 Jbeta. Clones were sequenced by immunoSEQ multiplex PCR, and TCRdb holds only the in-frame ones, with some missing. The data hold roughly 120,000 clones, with 70% to 80% observed a single time. As for the donors, each was a healthy bone marrow donor. V lost 2 bases, J lost 5 bases, and 6 bases stayed unmatched. This CDR3 is 15 amino acids long. CDR1 LGHNA and CDR2 YSLEER come from the germline V gene. About this clone: Its target is unknown.

Material: PBMCs. V is TRBV4-3 and J is TRBJ1-1; 9 nucleotides match TRBD1. The origin of this receptor is a man younger than 30 in good health and CMV-seronegative. The CDR3 loop is CASSQQTGGDTEAFF. The CDR3 DNA reads as TGCGCCAGCAGCCAACAGACAGGGGGGGATACTGAAGCTTTCTTT.